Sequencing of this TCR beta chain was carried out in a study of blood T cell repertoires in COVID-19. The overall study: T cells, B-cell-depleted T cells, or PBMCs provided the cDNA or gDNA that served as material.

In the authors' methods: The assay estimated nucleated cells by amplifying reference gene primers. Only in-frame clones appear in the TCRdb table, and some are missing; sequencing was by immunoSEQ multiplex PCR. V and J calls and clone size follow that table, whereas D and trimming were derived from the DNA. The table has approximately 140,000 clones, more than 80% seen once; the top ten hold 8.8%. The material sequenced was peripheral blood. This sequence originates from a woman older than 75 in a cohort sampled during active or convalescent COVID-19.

CDR3 bases: TGTGCCAGCAGTGATCTCAGGGTTCTCCCAGATACGCAGTATTTT. It is translated as CASSDLRVLPDTQYF. The chain recombines TRBV6-1 with TRBJ2-3; the D gene is possibly TRBD1 (5 bases). Germline lookup yields CDR1 MNHNS and CDR2 SASEGT. V was cut by 3 bases and J by 4 bases, with 14 bases left in between. The CDR3 contains 15 residues.